The rows below give T cell receptor beta chains drawn from one sample of a study of blood T cells in healthy people across ages. TCRdb re-derived calls from the 5' RACE reads in MiXCR, one entry per CDR3 protein. The data hold 1.5 million or so distinct CDR3 sequences, with about 45% observed a single time. The sample was blood. These TCRs come from a woman between 18 and 30 years old in good health. Each CDR3 is given with its conserved first and last residue. The D gene is left open where the match is weak. Rows may omit the clone size; those that give it use once, few, many or a size class.

d_call	clone_size	v_call	j_call	cdr3_aa
.	few	TRBV9	TRBJ2-4	CASSVGGQTGNIQYF
TRBD2	.	TRBV5-1	TRBJ2-5	CASSPLGLADIQETQYF
.	once	TRBV21-1	TRBJ2-7	CASSKTRTWTSGRSYEQYF
TRBD1	.	TRBV6-2/TRBV6-3	TRBJ1-5	CASRTGQGPQPQHF
.	few	TRBV19	TRBJ1-2	CASSYVGFDGYTF
.	.	TRBV6-5	TRBJ2-7	CASSPGTRGWEQYF
.	.	TRBV27	TRBJ2-1	CASSLSDSYSEQFF
TRBD2	.	TRBV29-1	TRBJ2-1	CSVDGLAGAETQFF
.	few	TRBV14	TRBJ2-1	CASSQFGGSYNEQFF
TRBD2	.	TRBV20-1	TRBJ2-5	CSALLAGGGETQYF
TRBD2	few	TRBV11-2	TRBJ2-1	CASSSGTSGRPGRNEQFF
.	few	TRBV10-3	TRBJ2-1	CAIREGPGSYNEQFF
TRBD2	few	TRBV7-2	TRBJ2-3	CASSLSSGGRSSTDTQYF
.	.	TRBV20-1	TRBJ1-2	CSARTRTDGYTF
.	many	TRBV20-1	TRBJ2-5	CSASSGLETQYF
.	few	TRBV24-1	TRBJ2-3	CATSETDSFKRDTQYF
TRBD2	few	TRBV9	TRBJ2-7	CASSVTGLPSYEQYF
TRBD2	.	TRBV4-3	TRBJ2-1	CASSQVGGGHEQFF
TRBD2	.	TRBV30	.	CAWGRLAGVEQYF
.	.	TRBV5-6	TRBJ2-7	CASSLTLAGSYKEQYF
.	.	TRBV6-6	TRBJ2-3	CASRSFRGISTDTQYF
TRBD1	.	TRBV5-1	TRBJ2-1	CASSLGTGFYNEQFF
TRBD2	once	TRBV20-1	TRBJ2-5	CSARAARASGRAGETQYF
.	once	TRBV4-1	TRBJ2-7	CASSQEFAGDYYEQYF
.	few	TRBV12-3/TRBV12-4	TRBJ2-2	CASSNGNSGELFF
.	.	TRBV2	TRBJ2-4	CASSETEGARILAKNIQYF
TRBD2	few	TRBV28	TRBJ2-5	CASSSASGLQETQYF
TRBD2	.	TRBV6-5	.	CASTTSTSGNGETQYF
.	.	TRBV7-2	TRBJ1-1	CASSLARGGTEAFF
TRBD2	few	TRBV20-1	TRBJ2-1	CSAYLAGGRNEQFF
TRBD1	.	TRBV5-4	TRBJ1-1	CASSSDRGLENTEAFF
.	.	TRBV4-3	TRBJ2-7	CASSQDTGSSYEQCF
.	.	TRBV7-2	TRBJ2-3	CASSQRRRPSTDTQYF
TRBD2	.	TRBV6-6	TRBJ2-7	CASSYAKRGTSYEQYF
TRBD1	.	TRBV5-5	.	CASSPGQGTGVYQETQFF
.	.	TRBV21-1	TRBJ1-6	CASSIGASGDSPLHF
.	.	TRBV27	TRBJ1-2	CASSLYRGATSYGYTF
.	.	TRBV3-1	TRBJ1-2	CASSQEVNIGGYTF
.	.	TRBV4-1	TRBJ1-1	CASSLPFAEAFF
TRBD1	.	TRBV6-1	TRBJ2-4	CASSDRASTLAKNIQYF
.	.	TRBV28	TRBJ1-1	CASSFRGGAGEAFF
.	.	TRBV7-2	TRBJ1-2	CASSLRSLRYGYTF
.	.	TRBV7-2	TRBJ1-2	CASSLALTQGSDYTF
.	once	TRBV27	TRBJ1-6	CASSLLGIQGHSPLHF
.	few	TRBV5-6	TRBJ1-2	CATSHGGAYGYTF